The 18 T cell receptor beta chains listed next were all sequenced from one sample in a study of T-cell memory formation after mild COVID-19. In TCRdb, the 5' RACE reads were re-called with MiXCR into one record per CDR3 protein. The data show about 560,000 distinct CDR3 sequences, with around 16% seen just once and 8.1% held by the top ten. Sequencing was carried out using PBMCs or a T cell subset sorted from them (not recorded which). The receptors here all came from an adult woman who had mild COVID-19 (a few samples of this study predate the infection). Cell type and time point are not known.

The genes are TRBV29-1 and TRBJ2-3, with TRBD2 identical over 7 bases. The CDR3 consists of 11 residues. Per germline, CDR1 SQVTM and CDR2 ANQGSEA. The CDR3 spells CGGTTTDTQYF. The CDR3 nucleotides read TGCGGCGGGACTACCACAGATACGCAGTATTTT.

CDR3 bases: TGCGCCAGCAGCAGGGGACAGGGCGCCGCAGATACGCAGTATTTT. Protein sequence: CASSRGQGAADTQYF. V gene TRBV5-1 combines with J gene TRBJ2-3; TRBD1 matches 9 bases. Germline V gives CDR1 SGHRS, CDR2 YFSETQ. This CDR3 is 15 amino acids long. Trimming took 4 bases from V and 4 from J; bases not matched to a gene: 7.

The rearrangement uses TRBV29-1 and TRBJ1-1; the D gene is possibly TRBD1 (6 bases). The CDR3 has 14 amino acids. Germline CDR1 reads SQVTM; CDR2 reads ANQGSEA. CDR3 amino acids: CSTKLQGKNTEAFF. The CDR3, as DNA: TGCAGTACTAAGTTACAGGGAAAGAACACTGAAGCTTTCTTT.

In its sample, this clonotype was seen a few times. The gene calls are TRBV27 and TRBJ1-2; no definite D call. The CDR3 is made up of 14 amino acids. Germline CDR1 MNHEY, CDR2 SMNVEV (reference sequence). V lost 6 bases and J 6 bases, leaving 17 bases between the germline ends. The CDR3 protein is CASSPSGHLNGYTF. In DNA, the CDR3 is TGTGCCAGCAGCCCGTCTGGGCACCTTAATGGCTACACCTTC.

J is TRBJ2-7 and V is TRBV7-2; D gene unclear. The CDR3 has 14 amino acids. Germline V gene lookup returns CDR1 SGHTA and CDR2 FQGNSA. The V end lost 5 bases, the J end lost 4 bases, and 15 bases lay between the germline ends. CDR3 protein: CASSASQSLYEQYF. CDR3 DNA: TGTGCCAGCAGCGCATCTCAATCTCTATACGAGCAGTACTTC.

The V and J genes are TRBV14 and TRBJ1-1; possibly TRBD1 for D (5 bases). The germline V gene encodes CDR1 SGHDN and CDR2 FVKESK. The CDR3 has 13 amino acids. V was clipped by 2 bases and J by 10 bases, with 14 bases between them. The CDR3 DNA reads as TGTGCCAGCAGCCAATGGACACCCCTGGGAGCTTTCTTT. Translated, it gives CASSQWTPLGAFF.

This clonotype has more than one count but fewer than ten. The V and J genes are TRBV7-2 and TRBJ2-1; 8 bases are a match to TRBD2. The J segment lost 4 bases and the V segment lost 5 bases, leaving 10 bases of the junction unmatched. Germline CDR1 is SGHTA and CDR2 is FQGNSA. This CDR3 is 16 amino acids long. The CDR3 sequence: CASSTQAGVRYNEQFF. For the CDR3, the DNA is TGTGCCAGCAGCACCCAAGCGGGAGTCAGATACAATGAGCAGTTCTTC. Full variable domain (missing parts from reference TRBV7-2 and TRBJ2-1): GAGVSQSPSNKVTEKGKDVELRCDPISGHTALYWYRQSLGQGLEFLIYFQGNSAPDKSGLPSDRFSAERTGGSVSTLTIQRTQQEDSAVYLCASSTQAGVRYNEQFFGPGTRLTVL.

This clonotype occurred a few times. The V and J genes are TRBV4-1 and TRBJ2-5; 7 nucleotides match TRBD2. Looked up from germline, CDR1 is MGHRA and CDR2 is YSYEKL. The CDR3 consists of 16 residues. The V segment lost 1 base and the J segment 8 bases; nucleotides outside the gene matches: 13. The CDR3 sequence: CASSQVAGVPRETQYF. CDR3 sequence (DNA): TGCGCCAGCAGCCAAGTCGCGGGGGTACCAAGAGAAACCCAGTACTTC.

CDR3 in DNA: TGTGCCAGCTCACCCTGGGAGAGGCCCGATGAGCAGTTCTTC. Encoded protein: CASSPWERPDEQFF. The rearrangement uses TRBV18 and TRBJ2-1; D may be TRBD2 (5 bases). V gave up 3 bases and J gave up 8 bases, with 14 bases separating them. The CDR3 sequence is 14 residues long. Per germline, CDR1 KGHSH and CDR2 LQKENI.

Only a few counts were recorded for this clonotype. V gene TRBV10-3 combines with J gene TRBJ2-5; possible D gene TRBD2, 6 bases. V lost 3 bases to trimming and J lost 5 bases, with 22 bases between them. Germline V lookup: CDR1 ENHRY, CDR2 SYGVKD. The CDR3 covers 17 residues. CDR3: CAISESLAKRVGETQYF. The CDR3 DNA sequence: TGTGCCATCAGTGAAAGCCTAGCGAAGAGGGTGGGGGAGACCCAGTACTTC.

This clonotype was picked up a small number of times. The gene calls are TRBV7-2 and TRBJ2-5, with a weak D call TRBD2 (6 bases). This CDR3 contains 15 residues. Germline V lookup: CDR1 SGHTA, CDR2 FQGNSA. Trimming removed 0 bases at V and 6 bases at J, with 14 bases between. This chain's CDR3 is CASSLALLGGKTQYF. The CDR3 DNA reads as TGTGCCAGCAGCTTAGCGTTGCTTGGGGGGAAGACCCAGTACTTC.

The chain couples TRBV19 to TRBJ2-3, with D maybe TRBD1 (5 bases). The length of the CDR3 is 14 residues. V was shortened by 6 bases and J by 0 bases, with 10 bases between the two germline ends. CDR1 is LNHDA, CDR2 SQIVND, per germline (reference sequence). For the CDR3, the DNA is TGTGCCAGTAGGAAGGGGTGGAGCACAGATACGCAGTATTTT. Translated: CASRKGWSTDTQYF.

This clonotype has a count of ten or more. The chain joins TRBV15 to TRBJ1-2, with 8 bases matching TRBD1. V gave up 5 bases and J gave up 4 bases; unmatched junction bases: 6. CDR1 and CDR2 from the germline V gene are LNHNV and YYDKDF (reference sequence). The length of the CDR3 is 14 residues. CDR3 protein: CATSLPDRGYGYTF. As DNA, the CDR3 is TGTGCCACCAGCCTTCCCGACAGGGGCTATGGCTACACCTTC.

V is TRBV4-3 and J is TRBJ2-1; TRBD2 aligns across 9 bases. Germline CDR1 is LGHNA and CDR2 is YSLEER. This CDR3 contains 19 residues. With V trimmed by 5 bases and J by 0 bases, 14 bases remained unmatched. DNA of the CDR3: TGCGCCAGCAGCAGGCCTAGCGGGAAAGTGGGCCTCTCCTACAATGAGCAGTTCTTC. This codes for CASSRPSGKVGLSYNEQFF.

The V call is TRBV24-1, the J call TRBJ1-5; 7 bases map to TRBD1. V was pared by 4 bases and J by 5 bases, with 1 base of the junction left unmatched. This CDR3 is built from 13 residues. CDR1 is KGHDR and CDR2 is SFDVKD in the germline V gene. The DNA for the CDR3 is TGTGCCACCAGTGACGACAGGGATCAGCCCCAGCATTTT. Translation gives CATSDDRDQPQHF.

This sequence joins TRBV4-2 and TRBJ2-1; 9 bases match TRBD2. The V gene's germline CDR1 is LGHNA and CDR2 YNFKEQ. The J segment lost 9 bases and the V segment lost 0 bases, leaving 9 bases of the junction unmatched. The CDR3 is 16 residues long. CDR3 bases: TGTGCCAGCAGCCAAGATCCTAGCGGGGTCTCAGGTGAGCAGTTCTTC. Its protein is CASSQDPSGVSGEQFF.

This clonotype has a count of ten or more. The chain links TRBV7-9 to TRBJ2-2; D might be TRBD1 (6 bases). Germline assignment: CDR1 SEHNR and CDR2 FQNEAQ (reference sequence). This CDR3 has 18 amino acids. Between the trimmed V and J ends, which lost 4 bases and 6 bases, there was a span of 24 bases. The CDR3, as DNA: TGTGCCAGCAGCTCCTCCGGGCGTCAGGGGAAAGGCTCCGGGGAGCTGTTTTTT. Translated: CASSSSGRQGKGSGELFF.

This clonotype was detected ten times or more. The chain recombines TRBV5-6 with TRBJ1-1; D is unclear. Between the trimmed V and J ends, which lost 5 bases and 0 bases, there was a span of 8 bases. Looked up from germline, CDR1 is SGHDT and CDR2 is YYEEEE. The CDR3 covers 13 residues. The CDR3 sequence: CASSGQLNTEAFF. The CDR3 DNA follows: TGTGCCAGCAGTGGGCAGTTGAACACTGAAGCTTTCTTT.